This T cell receptor (beta chain) was found in a study of blood T cell repertoires in COVID-19. Some clones are missing from TCRdb's copy, which holds only in-frame ones; the method was immunoSEQ multiplex PCR. In the table there are approximately 170,000 clones, 75% to 90% of which are singletons. The CDR3 extends over 13 amino acids. The J gene is TRBJ1-2, the V gene TRBV21-1. TRBV21-1 is assigned pseudogene status. The clonotype originates from a woman aged 45-65 years who had recovered from COVID-19. The sequencing sample was made of PBMCs or T cells enriched from blood (not recorded which). CDR3 coding DNA: TGTGCCAGCAGCCCCCGGGAAGGGCATGGCTACACCTTC. Its translation is CASSPREGHGYTF.